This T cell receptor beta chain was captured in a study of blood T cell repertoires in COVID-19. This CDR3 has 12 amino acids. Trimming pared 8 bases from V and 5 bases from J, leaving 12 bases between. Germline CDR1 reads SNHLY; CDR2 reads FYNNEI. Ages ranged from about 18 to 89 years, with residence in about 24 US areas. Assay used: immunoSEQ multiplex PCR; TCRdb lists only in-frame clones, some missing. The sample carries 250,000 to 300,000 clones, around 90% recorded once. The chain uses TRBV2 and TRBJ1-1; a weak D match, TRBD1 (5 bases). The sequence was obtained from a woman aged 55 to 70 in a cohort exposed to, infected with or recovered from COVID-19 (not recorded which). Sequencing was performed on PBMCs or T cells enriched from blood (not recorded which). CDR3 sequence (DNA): TGTGCCAGCCACGAGGGGAGGACTGAAGCTTTCTTT. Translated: CASHEGRTEAFF.